This record concerns one TCR beta chain sequence. Its antigen is unknown. The input lacks base qualities; no much larger clone sits a single base away. This specimen comes from a study of blood T cell repertoires in COVID-19 (dated by TCRdb to about 2020). In terms of the full investigation: Collaborator samples came from the United States, Italy and Spain and covered acute and convalescent phases of COVID-19. Samples were obtained from the ongoing ImmuneRACE study (first 160 participants) and from approximately 1,200 subjects provided by 6 global collaborators. Subjects who had been exposed to COVID-19, were actively infected with it, or had recovered from it provided the deeply sampled blood TCRbeta repertoires that made up the dataset. A freely available public database, intended as a resource for researchers studying the immune response to SARS-CoV-2, is where the repertoires were released. The prospective study material was composed of cDNA or gDNA derived from T cells, B-cell-depleted T cells, or PBMCs. HLA class I and class II types, where available, came from metadata supplied by the sample provider rather than from assay-based typing. Nearly every sample came with metadata listing a de-identified subject ID, COVID-19 status, age in years and sex.

At one collaborating source in Seattle, patients were enrolled during active infection and were followed longitudinally through the course of disease. The collaborating institutions used their own protocols to collect whole blood in K2EDTA tubes. For TCRbeta analysis, collaborator samples were shipped as frozen whole blood, as isolated PBMCs, or as DNA extracted from either sample type. TCRbeta CDR3 regions were amplified from genomic DNA by means of the immunoSEQ Assay, a bias-controlled multiplex PCR. Under the source paper's analysis protocol: The number of nucleated cells in each sample was estimated by amplification of reference gene primers within the assay. To quantify the absolute abundance of each unique TCRbeta CDR3 rearrangement, sequence reads were collapsed and filtered. For each sample, productive Simpson clonality was calculated as the square root of Simpson's diversity index over productive rearrangements. The immuneACCESS repertoire file appears here via TCRdb, limited to in-frame rearrangements. These files lack a portion of the clones; in checked studies, under half of the deficit traces to unresolved V genes, and the cause of the others is not known. That table gives V, J and clone size, and the DNA gave D and trimming. For this sample there are roughly 250,000 clones; around 85% appear just once. Around 12% of the sample goes to the ten largest clones.

Paper-wide results and their limitations: Clinical and demographic metadata were provided uncurated, with the amount varying by source and participant.

The sequencing sample was made of peripheral blood. The clonotype comes from a woman aged 30 to 39 with COVID-19, enrolled during active disease.

At the DNA level, the sequence is TGTGCCAGCAGTCCGACAGGGATCTATGGCTACACCTTC. It encodes CASSPTGIYGYTF. Rearrangement joined TRBV12-3 or TRBV12-4 to TRBJ1-2; 7 of the junction bases match TRBD1. V is pruned by 5 bases and J by 4 bases, leaving 4 bases of the junction without a gene match. The CDR3 runs 13 amino acids, cysteine and phenylalanine included. CDR3 DNA is the only sequence kept; it has 39 bases, read in frame from the first base.